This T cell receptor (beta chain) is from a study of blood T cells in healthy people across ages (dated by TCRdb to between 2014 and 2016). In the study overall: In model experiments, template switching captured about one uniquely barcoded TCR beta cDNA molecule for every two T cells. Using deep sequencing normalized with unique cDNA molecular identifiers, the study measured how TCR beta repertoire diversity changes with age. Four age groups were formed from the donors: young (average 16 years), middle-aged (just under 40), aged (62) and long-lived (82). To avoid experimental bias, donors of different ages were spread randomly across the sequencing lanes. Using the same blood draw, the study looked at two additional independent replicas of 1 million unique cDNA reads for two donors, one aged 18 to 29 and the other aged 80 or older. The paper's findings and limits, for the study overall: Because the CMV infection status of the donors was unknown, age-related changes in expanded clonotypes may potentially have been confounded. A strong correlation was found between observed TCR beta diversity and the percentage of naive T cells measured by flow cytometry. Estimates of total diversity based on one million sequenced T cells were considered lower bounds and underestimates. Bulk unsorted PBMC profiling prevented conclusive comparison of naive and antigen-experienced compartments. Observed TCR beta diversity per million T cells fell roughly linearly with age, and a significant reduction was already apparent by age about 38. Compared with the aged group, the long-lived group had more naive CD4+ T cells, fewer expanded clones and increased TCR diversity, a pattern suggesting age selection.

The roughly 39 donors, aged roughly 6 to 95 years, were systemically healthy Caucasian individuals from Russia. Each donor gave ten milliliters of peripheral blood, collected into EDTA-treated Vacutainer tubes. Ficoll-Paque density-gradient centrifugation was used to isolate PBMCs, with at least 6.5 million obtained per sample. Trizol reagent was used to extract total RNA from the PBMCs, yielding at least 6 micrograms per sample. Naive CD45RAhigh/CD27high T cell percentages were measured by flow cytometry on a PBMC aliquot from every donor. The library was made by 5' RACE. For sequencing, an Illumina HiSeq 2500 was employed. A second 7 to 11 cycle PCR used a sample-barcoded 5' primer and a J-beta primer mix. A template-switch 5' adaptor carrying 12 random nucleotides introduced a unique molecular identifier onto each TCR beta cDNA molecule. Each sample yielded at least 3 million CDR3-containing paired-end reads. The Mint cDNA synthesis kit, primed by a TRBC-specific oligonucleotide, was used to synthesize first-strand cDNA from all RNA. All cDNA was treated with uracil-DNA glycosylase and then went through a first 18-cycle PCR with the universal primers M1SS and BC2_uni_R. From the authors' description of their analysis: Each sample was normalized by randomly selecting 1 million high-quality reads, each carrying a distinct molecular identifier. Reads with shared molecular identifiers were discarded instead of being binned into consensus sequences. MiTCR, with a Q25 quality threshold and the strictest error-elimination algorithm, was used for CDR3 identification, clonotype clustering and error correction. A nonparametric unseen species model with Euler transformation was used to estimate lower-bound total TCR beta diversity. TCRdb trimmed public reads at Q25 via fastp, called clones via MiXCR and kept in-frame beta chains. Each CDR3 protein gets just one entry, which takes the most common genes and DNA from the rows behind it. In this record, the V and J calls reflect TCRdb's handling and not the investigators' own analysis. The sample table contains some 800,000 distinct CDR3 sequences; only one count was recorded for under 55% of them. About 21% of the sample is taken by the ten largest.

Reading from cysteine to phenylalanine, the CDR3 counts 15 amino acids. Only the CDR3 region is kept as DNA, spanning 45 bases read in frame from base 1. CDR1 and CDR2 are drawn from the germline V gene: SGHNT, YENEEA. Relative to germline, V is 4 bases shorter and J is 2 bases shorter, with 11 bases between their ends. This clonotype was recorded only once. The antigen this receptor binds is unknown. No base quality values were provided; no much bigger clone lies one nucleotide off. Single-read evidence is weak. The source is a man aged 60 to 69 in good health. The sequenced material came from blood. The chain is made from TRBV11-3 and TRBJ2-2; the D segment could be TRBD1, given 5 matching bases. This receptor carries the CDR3 CASSSDNANTGELFF. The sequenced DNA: TGTGCCAGCAGCTCGGACAATGCCAACACCGGGGAGCTGTTTTTT.